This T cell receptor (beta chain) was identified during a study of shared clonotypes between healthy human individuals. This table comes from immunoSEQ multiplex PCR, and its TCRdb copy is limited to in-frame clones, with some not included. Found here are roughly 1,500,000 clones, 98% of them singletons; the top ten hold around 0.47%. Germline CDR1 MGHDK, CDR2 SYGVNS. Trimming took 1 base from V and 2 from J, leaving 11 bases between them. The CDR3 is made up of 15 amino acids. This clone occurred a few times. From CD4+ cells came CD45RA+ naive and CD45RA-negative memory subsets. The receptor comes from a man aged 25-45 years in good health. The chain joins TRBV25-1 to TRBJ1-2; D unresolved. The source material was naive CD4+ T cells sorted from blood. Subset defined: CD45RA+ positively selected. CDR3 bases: TGTGCCAGCAGTGAATTACAAGCAAACAACTATGGCTACACCTTC. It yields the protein CASSELQANNYGYTF.